What follows is one T cell receptor beta chain and its context. Its antigen specificity is not known. No quality values exist for individual bases; no much larger clone is one base distant. Clipping removes 7 bases from V and 5 bases from J, with 6 as the unmatched junction base count. From cysteine to phenylalanine, the CDR3 is 14 amino acids long. Left in the record is the CDR3 DNA by itself, 42 bases read in frame from the first base. CDR1 and CDR2, looked up from the germline V gene, are SNHLY and FYNNEI. The sample is drawn from a study of control samples from healthy donors and cancer patients (dated by TCRdb to about 2020). The library was produced with the immunoSEQ multiplex PCR assay. As stored in TCRdb, this immuneACCESS dataset retains in-frame rearrangements with V and J assigned. A fraction of the clones does not appear; measured against another copy, unresolved V genes explain less than half of the discrepancy, and the remainder lacks a known reason. For this sample the table gives some 130,000 clones, of which approximately 90% were detected only once. Just over 8.5% of the sample is in the top ten clones.

The receptor chain draws on TRBV2 and TRBJ2-7; 12 bases in the junction line up with TRBD1. Sequencing was performed on blood. The receptor comes from a woman aged 25-40 years in good health. The CDR3 region has the sequence CASTKGTGGHEQYF. The nucleotide sequence is TGTGCCAGCACCAAGGGGACAGGGGGCCACGAGCAGTACTTC.